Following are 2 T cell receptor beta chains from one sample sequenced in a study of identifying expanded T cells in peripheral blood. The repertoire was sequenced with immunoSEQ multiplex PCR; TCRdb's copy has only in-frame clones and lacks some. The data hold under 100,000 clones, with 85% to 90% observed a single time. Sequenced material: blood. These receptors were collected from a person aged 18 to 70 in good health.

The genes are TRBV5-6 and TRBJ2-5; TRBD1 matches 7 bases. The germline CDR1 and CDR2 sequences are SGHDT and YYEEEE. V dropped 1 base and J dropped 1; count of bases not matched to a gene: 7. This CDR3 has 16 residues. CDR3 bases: TGTGCCAGCAGCTTGAGGGGGCAGGGTTCCCAAGAGACCCAGTACTTC. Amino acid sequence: CASSLRGQGSQETQYF. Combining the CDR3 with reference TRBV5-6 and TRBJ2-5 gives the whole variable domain DAGVTQSPTHLIKTRGQQVTLRCSPKSGHDTVSWYQQALGQGPQFIFQYYEEEERQRGNFPDRFSGHQFPNYSSELNVNALLLGDSALYLCASSLRGQGSQETQYFGPGTRLLVL.

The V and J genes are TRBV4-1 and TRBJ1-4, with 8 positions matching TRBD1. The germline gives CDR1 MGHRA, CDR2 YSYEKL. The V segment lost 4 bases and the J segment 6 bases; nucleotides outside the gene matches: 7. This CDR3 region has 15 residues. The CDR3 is CASSRGQGKDEKLFF. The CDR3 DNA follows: TGCGCCAGCAGCCGCGGACAGGGCAAGGATGAAAAACTGTTTTTT.